This entry lists 23 T cell receptor beta chains sequenced from one sample in a study of early T cells in non-severe SARS-CoV-2 infection (dated by TCRdb to the early 2020s). The library was generated by 5' RACE. Sequencer: NextSeq 500. Through fastp at Q25 and MiXCR, TCRdb rebuilt clones from the public reads, retaining in-frame beta chains. All rows with the same CDR3 protein become a single entry with the most common DNA and genes. The sample table shows some 82,000 distinct CDR3 sequences, and 12% are seen once. The ten largest clones add up to roughly 2.6% of the sample. The source material was whole blood. All receptors come from an adult who was a healthcare worker with PCR-confirmed SARS-CoV-2 infection or an uninfected control (not recorded which).

This clonotype was picked up many times. The V gene is TRBV2, the J gene TRBJ2-1; D possibly uses TRBD1 or TRBD2 (5 bases each). Germline assignment: CDR1 SNHLY and CDR2 FYNNEI. The V and J ends lost 6 bases and 8 bases respectively, with 20 bases between them. The CDR3 sequence is 15 residues long. The DNA of the CDR3 is TGTGCCAGCAGCCTACGAAGGGGCCTGGGGGATGAGCAGTTCTTC. Translation: CASSLRRGLGDEQFF. Full variable domain (outside the CDR3, taken from reference TRBV2 and TRBJ2-1): EPEVTQTPSHQVTQMGQEVILRCVPISNHLYFYWYRQILGQKVEFLVSFYNNEISEKSEIFDDQFSVERPDGSNFTLKIRSTKLEDSAMYFCASSLRRGLGDEQFFGPGTRLTVL.

V and J are TRBV12-3 or TRBV12-4 and TRBJ2-7; 9 positions agree with TRBD1. The CDR3 runs 14 residues. With V trimmed by 5 bases and J by 2 bases, 4 bases remained unmatched. The CDR3 loop reads CASSKTGGPYEQYF. For the CDR3, the DNA is TGTGCCAGCAGTAAGACAGGGGGGCCCTACGAGCAGTACTTC.

This clonotype came up a few times. The rearrangement joins TRBV29-1 to TRBJ1-1; 7 bases align to TRBD1. With V trimmed by 4 bases and J by 5 bases, 4 bases remained unmatched. The CDR3 spans 12 residues. From germline, CDR1 is SQVTM and CDR2 ANQGSEA. The DNA of the CDR3 is TGCAGCGTTGTAACAGGGGAGACTGAAGCTTTCTTT. It specifies CSVVTGETEAFF.

This clonotype showed up many times. This chain joins TRBV15 and TRBJ2-7, with a tentative D call TRBD2 (6 bases). Germline V lookup: CDR1 LNHNV, CDR2 YYDKDF (reference sequence). The CDR3 runs to 13 residues. The germline V and J ends were trimmed by 3 bases and 1 base, with 7 bases remaining between them. The CDR3 DNA reads TGTGCCACCAGCAGTGGGACTTCCTACGAGCAGTACTTC. Translated: CATSSGTSYEQYF.

This clonotype was counted between two and nine times. V gene TRBV12-5 combines with J gene TRBJ1-1; D uncertain. The V gene lost 6 bases and the J gene lost 4 bases, with 9 bases spanning the gap. The V gene's germline CDR1 is LGHNT and CDR2 FRNRAP. This CDR3 region has 12 residues. CDR3 sequence: CASGVTGTEAFF. CDR3 nucleotide sequence: TGTGCTAGTGGGGTGACCGGCACTGAAGCTTTCTTT. Together with reference TRBV12-5 and TRBJ1-1, the CDR3 gives the full variable domain: DARVTQTPRHKVTEMGQEVTMRCQPILGHNTVFWYRQTMMQGLELLAYFRNRAPLDDSGMPKDRFSAEMPDATLATLKIQPSEPRDSAVYFCASGVTGTEAFFGQGTRLTVV.

The chain recombines TRBV7-3 with TRBJ2-1; 7 positions agree with TRBD2. V shed 4 bases, J shed 7 bases, and the junction held 7 bases outside the gene matches. The CDR3 runs 14 residues. The V gene's germline CDR1 is SGHTA and CDR2 FQGTGA. As DNA, the CDR3 is TGTGCCAGCAGCTACCGGCCGGGGGGAAATGAGCAGTTCTTC. Translated: CASSYRPGGNEQFF. The complete variable domain, with remaining parts taken from reference TRBV7-3 and TRBJ2-1, reads GAGVSQTPSNKVTEKGKYVELRCDPISGHTALYWYRQSLGQGPEFLIYFQGTGAADDSGLPNDRFFAVRPEGSVSTLKIQRTERGDSAVYLCASSYRPGGNEQFFGPGTRLTVL.

In its sample, this clonotype was seen a few times. The chain links TRBV5-1 to TRBJ1-1; 7 bases line up with TRBD1. CDR1 and CDR2 (germline): SGHRS, YFSETQ. Unmatched junction bases numbered 11, after V lost 4 bases and J lost 8 bases. This CDR3 is built from 14 residues. The CDR3 coding sequence is TGCGCCAGCAGCCTGACAGCGGGACAGCCAGAAGCTTTCTTT. It codes for CASSLTAGQPEAFF.

This chain connects TRBV18 to TRBJ2-7; 7 bases agree with TRBD2. The J segment lost 7 bases and the V segment lost 1 base, leaving 16 bases of the junction unmatched. Per the germline V gene, CDR1 is KGHSH and CDR2 is LQKENI. The CDR3 is 17 amino acids. Here the CDR3 reads CASSPLSRGAGTGEQYF. The CDR3 bases are TGTGCCAGCTCACCACTCTCGCGGGGAGCGGGGACGGGTGAGCAGTACTTC.

This clonotype was found many times. The rearrangement joins TRBV24-1 to TRBJ1-5; 8 bases align to TRBD1. V trimming: 5 bases; J trimming: 5 bases; junction bases outside the gene matches: 13. The V gene's germline CDR1 is KGHDR and CDR2 SFDVKD. The CDR3 is 17 amino acids. The chain's CDR3 is CATSGEGTTQGDQPQHF. The CDR3 DNA follows: TGTGCCACCAGTGGGGAAGGAACTACACAGGGGGATCAGCCCCAGCATTTT.

This clonotype showed up many times. The chain carries TRBV7-6 and TRBJ1-2; 7 bases align to TRBD1. V lost 0 bases and J lost 7; bases outside the gene matches: 5. The CDR3 contains 14 residues. Germline CDR1 is SGHVS and CDR2 is FNYEAQ. CDR3 protein: CASSLARSGGGYTF. The CDR3 DNA is TGTGCCAGCAGCTTAGCGCGGTCAGGGGGTGGCTACACCTTC.

The table lists this clonotype with many counts. The chain recombines TRBV7-3 with TRBJ1-1; possible D gene TRBD1, 5 bases. Trimming shortened V by 5 bases and J by 5 bases, and 18 bases separated the two germline ends. Germline values: CDR1 SGHTA, CDR2 FQGTGA. This CDR3 spans 15 amino acids. CDR3 protein: CASSATIWGVTEAFF. As DNA, the CDR3 is TGTGCCAGCAGCGCAACCATTTGGGGGGTAACTGAAGCTTTCTTT.

The genes are TRBV14 and TRBJ2-7; TRBD2 matches 8 bases. CDR1 is SGHDN, CDR2 FVKESK, per germline. J gave up 6 bases and V 4 bases, and 14 bases lay outside the gene matches. The CDR3 is 16 amino acids. CDR3 protein: CASSRNTGTRGVEQYF. The CDR3 DNA is TGTGCCAGCAGCCGAAACACCGGGACTAGAGGCGTCGAGCAGTACTTC.

This clonotype has only a few counts. The chain is built from TRBV9 and TRBJ2-1, with D hard to call. Germline-derived CDR1 and CDR2 are SGDLS and YYNGEE. The CDR3 is made up of 17 amino acids. V was cut by 3 bases and J by 0 bases, with 16 bases left in between. In DNA form, the CDR3 reads TGTGCCAGCAGCGGCGGACCTTACGACATCTCCTACAATGAGCAGTTCTTC. Protein sequence: CASSGGPYDISYNEQFF.

This clonotype has a handful of counts. The V call is TRBV11-1, the J call TRBJ2-2; D not certain. This CDR3 comprises 16 residues. Trimming cost V 0 bases and J 0 bases, with 8 bases left between them. Germline values: CDR1 SGHAT, CDR2 FQDESV (reference sequence). This CDR3 reads CASSLAFGANTGELFF. CDR3 nucleotides: TGTGCCAGCAGCTTAGCATTTGGGGCGAACACCGGGGAGCTGTTTTTT.

This clonotype was detected many times. CDR3 nucleotides: TGCAGTGCTCGGTTCCGGGACTGGCTCACCGGGGAGCTGTTTTTT. Translation: CSARFRDWLTGELFF. The rearrangement links TRBV20-1 to TRBJ2-2; D is perhaps TRBD2 (6 bases). The germline V gene has CDR1 DFQATT and CDR2 SNEGSKA (reference sequence). CDR3 size: 15 residues. Trimming removed 5 bases from V and 4 bases from J, with 17 bases in between.

The gene calls are TRBV20-1 and TRBJ2-1; TRBD2 aligns across 12 bases. Trimming removed 1 base from V and 2 bases from J; junction bases left unmatched: 6. The CDR3 is made up of 17 amino acids. Germline CDR1 DFQATT, CDR2 SNEGSKA (reference sequence). The DNA for the CDR3 is TGCAGTGCTAGAGTCCTGGGACTAGCGGGTACCTACAATGAGCAGTTCTTC. Translation: CSARVLGLAGTYNEQFF.

This clonotype has just one count. V usage is TRBV5-4 and J usage is TRBJ2-5; D may be TRBD1 (6 bases). Germline values: CDR1 SGHNT, CDR2 YYREEE (reference sequence). This CDR3 comprises 16 residues. Trimming shortened V by 2 bases and J by 0 bases, and 14 bases separated the two germline ends. CDR3 sequence reads: CASSFADRTYQETQYF. The CDR3 coding sequence is TGTGCCAGCAGCTTTGCGGACAGAACATACCAAGAGACCCAGTACTTC.

This rearrangement joins TRBV5-5 to TRBJ2-1; D is ambiguous. The CDR3 has 13 residues. Germline CDR1 SGHKS, CDR2 YYEKEE (reference sequence). With 6 bases removed from V and 0 bases from J, the gap between germline ends came to 7 bases. The CDR3 reads CASTYSSYNEQFF. The CDR3 DNA reads as TGTGCCAGCACATACAGCTCCTACAATGAGCAGTTCTTC. Full variable domain (outside the CDR3, taken from reference TRBV5-5 and TRBJ2-1): DAGVTQSPTHLIKTRGQQVTLRCSPISGHKSVSWYQQVLGQGPQFIFQYYEKEERGRGNFPDRFSARQFPNYSSELNVNALLLGDSALYLCASTYSSYNEQFFGPGTRLTVL.

This clonotype showed up just a few times. This chain uses TRBV7-2 with TRBJ2-5; 9 bases align to TRBD2. The CDR3 runs 15 residues. Germline V gene lookup returns CDR1 SGHTA and CDR2 FQGNSA. Trimming cost V 2 bases and J 4 bases; bases outside gene matches: 5. CDR3 sequence (DNA): TGTGCCAGCAGCTTATGGGCGGGGGGGCCAGAGACCCAGTACTTC. Translated, it gives CASSLWAGGPETQYF.

This clonotype was detected ten times or more. CDR3 region: CASSRHSVGLAPREQFF. CDR3 coding DNA: TGTGCCAGCAGCCGACACTCTGTGGGACTAGCTCCAAGGGAGCAGTTCTTC. The chain joins TRBV11-2 to TRBJ2-1, with 9 bases aligning to TRBD2. The junction had 18 bases not matched to a gene; V was cut back by 5 bases and J by 10 bases. Germline loops: CDR1 SGHAT, CDR2 FQNNGV. This CDR3 has 17 amino acids.

The chain employs TRBV3-1 and TRBJ2-3, with 13 bases fitting TRBD2. After removal of 1 base from V and 2 bases from J, the junction contained 6 bases not matched to a gene. The germline V gene has CDR1 LGHDT and CDR2 YNNKEL (reference sequence). The CDR3 loop spans 18 amino acids. This CDR3 reads CASSQAGLAGRLTDTQYF. The CDR3 region has the DNA TGTGCCAGCAGCCAAGCGGGACTAGCGGGGAGACTCACAGATACGCAGTATTTT.

In this sample, this clonotype turned up many times. The chain combines TRBV5-5 with TRBJ2-1; 8 bases agree with TRBD1. The junction had 6 bases not matched to a gene; V was cut back by 4 bases and J by 0 bases. Germline CDR1 is SGHKS and CDR2 is YYEKEE (reference sequence). This CDR3 is built from 16 residues. CDR3 nucleotide sequence: TGTGCCAGCAGCGCGGGACAGGAAATCTCCTACAATGAGCAGTTCTTC. Amino acid sequence: CASSAGQEISYNEQFF.

A few counts support this clonotype. This rearrangement joins TRBV10-3 to TRBJ2-7; 8 positions agree with TRBD1. The germline gives CDR1 ENHRY, CDR2 SYGVKD. CDR3 length equals 14 residues. J was trimmed by 3 bases and V by 6 bases; bases with no gene match: 7. CDR3 region: CAISPRDRSYEQYF. The CDR3 DNA follows: TGTGCCATCAGCCCCCGGGACAGGAGCTACGAGCAGTACTTC.